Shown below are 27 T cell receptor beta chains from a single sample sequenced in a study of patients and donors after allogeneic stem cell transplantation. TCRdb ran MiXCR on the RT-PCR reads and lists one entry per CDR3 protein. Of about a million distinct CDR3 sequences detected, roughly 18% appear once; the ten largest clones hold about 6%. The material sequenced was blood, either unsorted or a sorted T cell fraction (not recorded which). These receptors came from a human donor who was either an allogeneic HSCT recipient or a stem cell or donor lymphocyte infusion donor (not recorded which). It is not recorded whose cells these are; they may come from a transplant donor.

The CDR3 is CASKSTNTGELFF. CDR3 coding DNA: TGTGCCAGCAAATCTACGAACACCGGGGAGCTGTTTTTT. This chain connects TRBV27 to TRBJ2-2; D gene unclear. Germline-derived CDR1 and CDR2 are MNHEY and SMNVEV (reference sequence). V was shortened by 7 bases and J by 0 bases, with 6 bases between the two germline ends. This CDR3 has 13 amino acids.

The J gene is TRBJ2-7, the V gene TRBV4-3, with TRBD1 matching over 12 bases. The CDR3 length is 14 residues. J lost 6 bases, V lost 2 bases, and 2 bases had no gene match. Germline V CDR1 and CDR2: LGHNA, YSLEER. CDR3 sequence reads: CASSQWGQGAEQYF. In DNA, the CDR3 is TGCGCCAGCAGCCAATGGGGACAGGGGGCCGAGCAGTACTTC.

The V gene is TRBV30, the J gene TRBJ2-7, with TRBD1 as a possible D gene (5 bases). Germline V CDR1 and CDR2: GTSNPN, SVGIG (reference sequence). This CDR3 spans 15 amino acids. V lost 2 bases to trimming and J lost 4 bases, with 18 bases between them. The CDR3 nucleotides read TGTGCCTGGAGTCACCGCCCAGTACAGGCTTACGAGCAGTACTTC. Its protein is CAWSHRPVQAYEQYF.

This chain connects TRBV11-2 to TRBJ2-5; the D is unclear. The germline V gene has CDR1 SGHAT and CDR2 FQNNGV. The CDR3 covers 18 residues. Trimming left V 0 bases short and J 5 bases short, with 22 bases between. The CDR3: CASSLDTGSTPNAETQYF. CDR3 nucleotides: TGTGCCAGCAGCTTAGATACCGGGTCTACTCCTAATGCCGAGACCCAGTACTTC.

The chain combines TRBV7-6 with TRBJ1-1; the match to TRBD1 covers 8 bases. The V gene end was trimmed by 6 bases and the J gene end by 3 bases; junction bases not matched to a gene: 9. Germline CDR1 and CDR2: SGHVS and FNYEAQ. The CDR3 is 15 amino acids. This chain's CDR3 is CASRDSGQGYTEAFF. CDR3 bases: TGTGCCAGCAGAGATAGCGGACAGGGTTACACTGAAGCTTTCTTT.

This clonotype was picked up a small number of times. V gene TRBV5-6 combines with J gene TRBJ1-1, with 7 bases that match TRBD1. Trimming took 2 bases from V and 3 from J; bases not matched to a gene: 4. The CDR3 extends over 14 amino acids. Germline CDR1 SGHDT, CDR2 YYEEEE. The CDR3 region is CASSFIDRDTEAFF. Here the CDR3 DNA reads TGTGCCAGCAGCTTTATCGACAGGGACACTGAAGCTTTCTTT.

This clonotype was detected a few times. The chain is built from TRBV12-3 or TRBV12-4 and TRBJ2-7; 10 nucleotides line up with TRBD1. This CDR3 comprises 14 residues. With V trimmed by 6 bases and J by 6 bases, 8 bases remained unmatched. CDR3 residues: CASSSRDRGPEQYF. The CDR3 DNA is TGTGCCAGCAGCTCCCGGGACAGGGGCCCCGAGCAGTACTTC.

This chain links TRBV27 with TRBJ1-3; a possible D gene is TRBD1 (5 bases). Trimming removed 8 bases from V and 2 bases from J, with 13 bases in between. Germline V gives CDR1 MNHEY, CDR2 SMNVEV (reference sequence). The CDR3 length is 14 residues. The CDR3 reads CASGRGFAGNTIYF. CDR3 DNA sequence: TGTGCCAGCGGAAGGGGATTCGCTGGAAACACCATATATTTT.

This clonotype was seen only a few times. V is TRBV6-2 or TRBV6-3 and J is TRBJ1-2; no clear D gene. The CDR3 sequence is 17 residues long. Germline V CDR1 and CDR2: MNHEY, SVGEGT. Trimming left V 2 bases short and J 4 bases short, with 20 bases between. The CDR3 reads CASSYRGGPSNGYGYTF. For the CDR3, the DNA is TGTGCCAGCAGTTACCGCGGCGGGCCAAGTAACGGCTATGGCTACACCTTC.

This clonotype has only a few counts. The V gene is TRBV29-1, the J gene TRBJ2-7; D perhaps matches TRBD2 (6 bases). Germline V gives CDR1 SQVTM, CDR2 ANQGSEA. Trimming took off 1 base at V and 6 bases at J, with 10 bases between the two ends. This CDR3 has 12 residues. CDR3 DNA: TGCAGCGTTGAAGTTATGGGGGGCGAGCAGTACTTC. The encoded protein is CSVEVMGGEQYF.

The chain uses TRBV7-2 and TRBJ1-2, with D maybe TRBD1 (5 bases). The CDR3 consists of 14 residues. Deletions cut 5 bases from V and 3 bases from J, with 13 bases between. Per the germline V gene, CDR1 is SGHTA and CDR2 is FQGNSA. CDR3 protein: CASSRDWGDYGYTF. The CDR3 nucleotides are TGTGCCAGCAGCCGGGACTGGGGGGACTATGGCTACACCTTC. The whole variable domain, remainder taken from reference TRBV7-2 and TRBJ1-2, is GAGVSQSPSNKVTEKGKDVELRCDPISGHTALYWYRQSLGQGLEFLIYFQGNSAPDKSGLPSDRFSAERTGGSVSTLTIQRTQQEDSAVYLCASSRDWGDYGYTFGSGTRLTVV.

For the CDR3, the DNA is TGCAGTTTTAGGTGGGGCACTGAAGCTTTCTTT. This translates into CSFRWGTEAFF. The chain couples TRBV20-1 to TRBJ1-1; no clear D. Trimming stripped 8 bases from V and 4 bases from J, with 11 bases between. Germline V gene sequence: CDR1 DFQATT, CDR2 SNEGSKA (reference sequence). The CDR3 runs 11 residues.

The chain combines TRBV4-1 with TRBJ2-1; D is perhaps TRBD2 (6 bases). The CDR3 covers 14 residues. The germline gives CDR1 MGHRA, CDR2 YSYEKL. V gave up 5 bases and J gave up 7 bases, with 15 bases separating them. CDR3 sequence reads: CASSGRTNGNEQFF. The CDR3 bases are TGCGCCAGCAGCGGACGGACTAATGGGAATGAGCAGTTCTTC.

The CDR3 region has the DNA TGTGCCAGCAACGAGGGGGGGGGCTCCTACAATGAGCAGTTCTTC. Protein sequence: CASNEGGGSYNEQFF. This chain joins TRBV11-2 and TRBJ2-1; weak D call: TRBD2 (7 bases). The CDR3 consists of 15 residues. Trimming cost V 7 bases and J 0 bases, with 13 bases left between them. Germline V gene sequence: CDR1 SGHAT, CDR2 FQNNGV.

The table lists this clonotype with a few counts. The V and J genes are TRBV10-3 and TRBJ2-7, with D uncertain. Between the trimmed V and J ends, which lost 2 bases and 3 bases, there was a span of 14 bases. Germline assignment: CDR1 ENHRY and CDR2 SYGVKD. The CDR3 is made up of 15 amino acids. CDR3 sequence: CAISEAVGIGYEQYF. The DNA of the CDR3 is TGTGCCATCAGTGAGGCCGTGGGAATAGGCTACGAGCAGTACTTC.

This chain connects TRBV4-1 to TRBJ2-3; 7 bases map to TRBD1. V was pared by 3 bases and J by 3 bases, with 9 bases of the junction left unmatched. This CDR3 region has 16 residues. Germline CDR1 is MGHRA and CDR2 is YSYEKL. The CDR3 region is CASSQIQGIGTDTQYF. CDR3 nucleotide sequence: TGCGCCAGCAGCCAGATACAGGGGATCGGTACAGATACGCAGTATTTT.

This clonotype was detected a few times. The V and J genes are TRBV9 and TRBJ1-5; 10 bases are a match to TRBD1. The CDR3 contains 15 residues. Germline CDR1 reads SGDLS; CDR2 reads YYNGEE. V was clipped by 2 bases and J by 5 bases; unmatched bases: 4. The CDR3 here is CASSVTGGVDQPQHF. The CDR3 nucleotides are TGTGCCAGCAGCGTGACAGGGGGCGTCGATCAGCCCCAGCATTTT. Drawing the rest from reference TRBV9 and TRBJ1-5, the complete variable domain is DSGVTQTPKHLITATGQRVTLRCSPRSGDLSVYWYQQSLDQGLQFLIQYYNGEERAKGNILERFSAQQFPDLHSELNLSSLELGDSALYFCASSVTGGVDQPQHFGDGTRLSIL.

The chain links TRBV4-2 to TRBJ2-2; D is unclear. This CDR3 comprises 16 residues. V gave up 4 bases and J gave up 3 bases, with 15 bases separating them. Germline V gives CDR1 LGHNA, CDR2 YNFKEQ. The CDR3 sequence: CASSPGALKDTGELFF. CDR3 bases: TGTGCCAGCAGCCCTGGAGCTTTAAAGGACACCGGGGAGCTGTTTTTT.

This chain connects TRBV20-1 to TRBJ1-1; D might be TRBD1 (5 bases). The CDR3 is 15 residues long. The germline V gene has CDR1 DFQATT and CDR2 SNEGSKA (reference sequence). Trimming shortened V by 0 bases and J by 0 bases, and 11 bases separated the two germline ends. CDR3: CSARDPNRMNTEAFF. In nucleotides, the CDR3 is TGCAGTGCTAGAGATCCTAACAGGATGAACACTGAAGCTTTCTTT.

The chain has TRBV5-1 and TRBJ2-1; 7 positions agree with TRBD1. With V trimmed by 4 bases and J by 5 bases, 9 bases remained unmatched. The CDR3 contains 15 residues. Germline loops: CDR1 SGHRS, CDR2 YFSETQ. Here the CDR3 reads CASSPRGQTDNEQFF. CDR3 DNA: TGCGCCAGCAGCCCCCGGGGACAGACGGACAATGAGCAGTTCTTC.

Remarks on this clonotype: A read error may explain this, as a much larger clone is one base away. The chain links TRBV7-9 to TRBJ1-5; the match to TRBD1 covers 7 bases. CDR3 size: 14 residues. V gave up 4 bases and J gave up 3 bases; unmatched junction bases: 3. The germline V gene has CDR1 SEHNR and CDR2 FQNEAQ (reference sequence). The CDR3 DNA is TGTGCCAGCAGCTCCGGGACAGACAATCAGCCCCAGCATTTT. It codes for CASSSGTDNQPQHF.

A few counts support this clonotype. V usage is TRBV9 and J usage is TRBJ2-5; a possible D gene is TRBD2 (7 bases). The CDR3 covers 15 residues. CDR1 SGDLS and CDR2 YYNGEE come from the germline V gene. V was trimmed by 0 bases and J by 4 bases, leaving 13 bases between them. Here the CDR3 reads CASSVEGGRAETQYF. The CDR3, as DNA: TGTGCCAGCAGCGTAGAGGGGGGGCGTGCAGAGACCCAGTACTTC.

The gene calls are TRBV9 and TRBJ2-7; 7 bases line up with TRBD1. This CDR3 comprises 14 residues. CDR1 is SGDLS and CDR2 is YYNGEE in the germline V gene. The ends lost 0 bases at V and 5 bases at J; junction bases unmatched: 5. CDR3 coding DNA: TGTGCCAGCAGCGTAGCCGGGACAGAAAACGAGCAGTACTTC. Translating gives CASSVAGTENEQYF. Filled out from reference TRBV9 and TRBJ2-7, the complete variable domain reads DSGVTQTPKHLITATGQRVTLRCSPRSGDLSVYWYQQSLDQGLQFLIQYYNGEERAKGNILERFSAQQFPDLHSELNLSSLELGDSALYFCASSVAGTENEQYFGPGTRLTVT.

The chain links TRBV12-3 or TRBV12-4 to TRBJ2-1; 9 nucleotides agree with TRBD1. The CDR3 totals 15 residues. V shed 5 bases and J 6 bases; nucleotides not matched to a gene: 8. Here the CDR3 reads CASSDPGQGPNEQFF. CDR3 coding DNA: TGTGCCAGCAGTGACCCGGGACAGGGACCCAATGAGCAGTTCTTC.

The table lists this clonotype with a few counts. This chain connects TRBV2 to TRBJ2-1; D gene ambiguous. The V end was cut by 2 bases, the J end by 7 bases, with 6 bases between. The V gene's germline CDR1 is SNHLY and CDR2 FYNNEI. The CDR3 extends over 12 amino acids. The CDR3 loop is CASSETWNEQFF. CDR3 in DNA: TGTGCCAGCAGTGAAACGTGGAATGAGCAGTTCTTC.

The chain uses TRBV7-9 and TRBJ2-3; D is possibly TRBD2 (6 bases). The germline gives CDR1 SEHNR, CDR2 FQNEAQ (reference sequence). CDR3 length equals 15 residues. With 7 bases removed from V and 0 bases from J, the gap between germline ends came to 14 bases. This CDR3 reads CASTPAGTSTDTQYF. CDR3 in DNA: TGTGCCAGCACCCCCGCGGGGACTAGCACAGATACGCAGTATTTT.

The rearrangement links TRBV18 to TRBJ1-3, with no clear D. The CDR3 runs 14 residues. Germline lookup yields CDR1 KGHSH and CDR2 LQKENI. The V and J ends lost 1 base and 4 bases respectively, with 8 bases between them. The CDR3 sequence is CASSPRESGNTIYF. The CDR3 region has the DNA TGTGCCAGCTCACCACGGGAAAGCGGAAACACCATATATTTT.